These 19 T cell receptor beta chains were sequenced from one sample in a study of monozygotic twins with inflammatory bowel disease. No DNA is given; TCRdb re-called the 5' RACE reads and lists each CDR3 protein once. The listing records 350,000 to 550,000 distinct CDR3 sequences. What was sequenced was blood. These receptors were collected from a human donor with ulcerative colitis or Crohn's disease, or a healthy co-twin of an affected twin (not recorded which).

The chain is built from TRBV6-1 and TRBJ2-3. The germline V gene has CDR1 MNHNS and CDR2 SASEGT. The CDR3 contains 11 residues. The CDR3 loop reads CALRRADTQYF.

The genes are TRBV7-8 and TRBJ2-7; lacking DNA, the TRBD1 call made by TCRdb goes unchecked. This CDR3 has 13 amino acids. Germline V gene lookup returns CDR1 SGHVS and CDR2 FQNEAQ. This CDR3 is CASSLLGANEQYF.

The chain is built from TRBV19 and TRBJ2-1; the D call from TCRdb, TRBD1, cannot be confirmed without DNA. CDR1 and CDR2 from the germline V gene are LNHDA and SQIVND (reference sequence). CDR3 length: 16 residues. This CDR3 is CASSPRQGYRMDEQFF.

The chain couples TRBV29-1 to TRBJ2-1. Germline V lookup: CDR1 SQVTM, CDR2 ANQGSEA. The CDR3 sequence is 14 residues long. The CDR3 is CSVHSGSTYNEQFF.

The chain uses TRBV12-3 or TRBV12-4 and TRBJ2-3. The CDR3 runs to 12 residues. This chain's CDR3 is CASSSMVDTQYF.

The V and J genes are TRBV10-3 and TRBJ1-1. The CDR3 extends over 12 amino acids. Germline assignment: CDR1 ENHRY and CDR2 SYGVKD. The CDR3 loop reads CAISVQNTEAFF.

The chain couples TRBV10-3 to TRBJ1-5. Germline V gene lookup returns CDR1 ENHRY and CDR2 SYGVKD. The CDR3 has 12 amino acids. The CDR3 is CAISEVAQPQHF.

The chain uses TRBV5-6 and TRBJ2-2. The CDR3 has 16 amino acids. Germline CDR1 is SGHDT and CDR2 is YYEEEE. CDR3 sequence reads: CASSFRIFFGEGELFF.

V usage is TRBV7-2 and J usage is TRBJ2-1; TCRdb lists TRBD1, though no DNA is available to test this call. This CDR3 contains 16 residues. Germline V lookup: CDR1 SGHTA, CDR2 FQGNSA. The CDR3 sequence: CASSLGIALPGNEQFF.

V is TRBV4-3 and J is TRBJ2-1; there is no DNA to check the TCRdb D call of TRBD1. This CDR3 region has 16 residues. Germline V gene data show CDR1 as LGHNA and CDR2 as YSLEER. The CDR3 protein is CASSLEVGVFYNEQFF.

The rearrangement uses TRBV4-2 and TRBJ1-5. Looked up from germline, CDR1 is LGHNA and CDR2 is YNFKEQ. This CDR3 has 15 residues. The CDR3 reads CASSQDLASNQPQHF.

The chain employs TRBV2 and TRBJ1-4; the TCRdb call, TRBD1, lacks DNA for checking. The CDR3 has 15 residues. Per germline, CDR1 SNHLY and CDR2 FYNNEI. The CDR3 region is CASSEGQPIIEKLFF. The full variable domain, completed using reference TRBV2 and TRBJ1-4, is EPEVTQTPSHQVTQMGQEVILRCVPISNHLYFYWYRQILGQKVEFLVSFYNNEISEKSEIFDDQFSVERPDGSNFTLKIRSTKLEDSAMYFCASSEGQPIIEKLFFGSGTQLSVL.

The chain joins TRBV14 to TRBJ2-1; TCRdb reports TRBD2, a call that lacks DNA to check it against. CDR1 is SGHDN and CDR2 is FVKESK in the germline V gene. This CDR3 has 16 amino acids. This CDR3 reads CASSQDFGASMDEQFF.

V gene TRBV19 combines with J gene TRBJ2-3; TCRdb outputs TRBD1, but without DNA this stays unchecked. The CDR3 runs 18 residues. Germline lookup yields CDR1 LNHDA and CDR2 SQIVND (reference sequence). CDR3 residues: CASHAETGPLGGTDTQYF.

V and J are TRBV24-1 and TRBJ2-1; TCRdb outputs TRBD1, but without DNA this stays unchecked. The CDR3 runs 15 residues. From germline, CDR1 is KGHDR and CDR2 SFDVKD. The CDR3 sequence: CATSEGEGPYNEQFF.

The chain combines TRBV24-1 with TRBJ2-3; TCRdb lists TRBD2, though no DNA is available to test this call. Germline assignment: CDR1 KGHDR and CDR2 SFDVKD. The CDR3 totals 15 residues. The CDR3: CATSDPAGGTDTQYF.

The V call is TRBV5-1, the J call TRBJ2-6; TCRdb indicates TRBD1, and absent DNA this call remains unverified. The CDR3 runs to 14 residues. The germline V gene encodes CDR1 SGHRS and CDR2 YFSETQ. CDR3 sequence reads: CASTRTAGANVLTF. Variable domain in full (rest from reference TRBV5-1 and TRBJ2-6): KAGVTQTPRYLIKTRGQQVTLSCSPISGHRSVSWYQQTPGQGLQFLFEYFSETQRNKGNFPGRFSGRQFSNSRSEMNVSTLELGDSALYLCASTRTAGANVLTFGAGSRLTVL.

V and J are TRBV20-1 and TRBJ1-2; TCRdb's D gene call, TRBD1, goes unchecked for lack of DNA. The CDR3 totals 15 residues. The germline V gene has CDR1 DFQATT and CDR2 SNEGSKA (reference sequence). The CDR3 region is CSARVRTGIYFGYTF.

The gene calls are TRBV18 and TRBJ2-3. CDR1 is KGHSH and CDR2 is LQKENI in the germline V gene. This CDR3 is built from 12 residues. CDR3 protein: CASSPRADTQYF.